This TCR beta chain comes out of a study of blood T cell repertoires in COVID-19. The overall study: There were acute and convalescent COVID-19 samples, and they came from the United States, Italy and Spain. Nucleic acid was either cDNA or gDNA, and it came from T cells, B-cell-depleted T cells, or PBMCs.

Sequencing used immunoSEQ multiplex PCR; TCRdb keeps in-frame clones, though not all of them. There are approximately 300,000 clones in the sample; about 90% occur only once, and approximately 5% lies in the top ten. Recovered Cohort 3 donors showed two negative PCRs, clearance, or symptom resolution. Germline CDR1 MNHNS, CDR2 SASEGT. The CDR3 is made up of 14 amino acids. The V end lost 1 base, the J end lost 10 bases, and 14 bases lay between the germline ends. Sequencing was carried out using PBMCs or T cells enriched from blood (not recorded which). The V and J genes are TRBV6-1 and TRBJ1-3; TRBD1 is a possible D gene (5 bases). The sequence derives from a woman aged 25-40 years who had recovered from COVID-19. The DNA of the CDR3 is TGTGCCAGCAGTGAAGATCCAGGGATCCGGACCATATATTTT. It translates to CASSEDPGIRTIYF.